These 21 T cell receptor beta chains were all obtained from the same sample, sequenced in a study of blood T cell repertoires in COVID-19 (TCRdb year 2020). The library was prepared using the immunoSEQ multiplex PCR assay. TCRdb took over this immuneACCESS table, retaining in-frame rearrangements with V and J assigned. Such tables are incomplete; in checked studies, under half of the missing clones stem from an unresolved V gene, and the remainder is unexplained. For this sample the table gives a few hundred thousand clones, of which about 89% were detected only once. The ten top clones hold about 0.9% of the sample. The specimen sequenced was PBMCs or T cells enriched from blood (not recorded which). The receptors originated from a woman between 40 and 50 years old who had been exposed to COVID-19.

The chain combines TRBV27 with TRBJ1-1; TRBD1 matches 7 bases. The J segment lost 1 base and the V segment lost 5 bases, leaving 7 bases of the junction unmatched. The CDR3 spans 15 residues. CDR1 is MNHEY, CDR2 SMNVEV, per germline (reference sequence). The CDR3 sequence: CASSTWTGGNTEAFF. Here the CDR3 DNA reads TGTGCCAGCAGTACCTGGACAGGTGGGAACACTGAAGCTTTCTTT.

The chain carries TRBV18 and TRBJ2-3, with 13 bases matching TRBD2. The length of the CDR3 is 17 residues. Trimming took 6 bases from V and 2 from J; bases not matched to a gene: 8. Germline V gene data show CDR1 as KGHSH and CDR2 as LQKENI. CDR3 coding DNA: TGTGCCAGCTCCCATTTGACTAGCGGGAGGCACACAGATACGCAGTATTTT. It encodes CASSHLTSGRHTDTQYF.

The V call is TRBV29-1, the J call TRBJ2-7; D possibly corresponds to TRBD2 (5 bases). The CDR3 consists of 12 residues. Germline V CDR1 and CDR2: SQVTM, ANQGSEA. V shed 4 bases and J shed 4 bases, with 11 bases lying between them. The CDR3 bases are TGCAGCGTTGGACGAGGGCAGTACGAGCAGTACTTC. It is translated as CSVGRGQYEQYF.

This chain joins TRBV7-6 and TRBJ2-5; weak D call: TRBD2 (5 bases). V shed 0 bases and J shed 4 bases, with 9 bases lying between them. This CDR3 has 14 amino acids. CDR1 is SGHVS and CDR2 is FNYEAQ in the germline V gene. The chain's CDR3 is CASSLAGSTETQYF. DNA for the CDR3: TGTGCCAGCAGCTTAGCAGGGAGTACAGAGACCCAGTACTTC. The full variable domain, completed using reference TRBV7-6 and TRBJ2-5, is GAGVSQSPRYKVTKRGQDVALRCDPISGHVSLYWYRQALGQGPEFLTYFNYEAQQDKSGLPNDRFSAERPEGSISTLTIQRTEQRDSAMYRCASSLAGSTETQYFGPGTRLLVL.

V and J are TRBV2 and TRBJ1-3, with 7 bases fitting TRBD1. The CDR3 runs to 17 residues. The germline gives CDR1 SNHLY, CDR2 FYNNEI. With 1 base clipped from V and 1 base from J, the junction kept 7 bases outside the gene matches. The CDR3 here is CASSEGLGGVSGNTIYF. The CDR3 nucleotides read TGTGCCAGCAGTGAAGGGTTAGGGGGCGTTTCTGGAAACACCATATATTTT. Based on the CDR3 plus reference TRBV2 and TRBJ1-3, the full variable domain is EPEVTQTPSHQVTQMGQEVILRCVPISNHLYFYWYRQILGQKVEFLVSFYNNEISEKSEIFDDQFSVERPDGSNFTLKIRSTKLEDSAMYFCASSEGLGGVSGNTIYFGEGSWLTVV.

This clone came up once. The chain recombines TRBV14 with TRBJ1-4, with D perhaps matching TRBD1 (5 bases). Trimming took off 2 bases at V and 6 bases at J, with 10 bases between the two ends. CDR1 and CDR2 from the germline V gene are SGHDN and FVKESK. The CDR3 has 14 residues. The CDR3: CASSQSGGDEKLFF. The DNA for the CDR3 is TGTGCCAGCAGCCAAAGCGGGGGGGATGAAAAACTGTTTTTT.

The chain couples TRBV6-2 or TRBV6-3 to TRBJ2-3; 9 bases align to TRBD2. V shed 6 bases, J shed 0 bases, and the junction held 10 bases outside the gene matches. The germline gives CDR1 MNHEY, CDR2 SVGEGT. This CDR3 is built from 17 residues. The CDR3 is CASSPHRGRASTDTQYF. Written as DNA, the CDR3 is TGTGCCAGCAGCCCCCATCGCGGGAGGGCCAGCACAGATACGCAGTATTTT.

The V call is TRBV5-1, the J call TRBJ2-3; tentatively, D is TRBD2 (5 bases). From germline, CDR1 is SGHRS and CDR2 YFSETQ. Trimming cost V 6 bases and J 0 bases, with 11 bases left between them. This CDR3 is 14 amino acids long. In DNA form, the CDR3 reads TGCGCCAGCACCTTCGGGGTCAGCACAGATACGCAGTATTTT. Translating it yields CASTFGVSTDTQYF.

This chain connects TRBV2 to TRBJ2-5; 8 positions agree with TRBD2. Germline CDR1 is SNHLY and CDR2 is FYNNEI. V was pared by 8 bases and J by 5 bases, with 10 bases of the junction left unmatched. This CDR3 contains 14 residues. CDR3: CASDLRGGVETQYF. The CDR3 nucleotides read TGTGCCAGCGACTTACGGGGGGGCGTGGAGACCCAGTACTTC. Variable domain in full (rest from reference TRBV2 and TRBJ2-5): EPEVTQTPSHQVTQMGQEVILRCVPISNHLYFYWYRQILGQKVEFLVSFYNNEISEKSEIFDDQFSVERPDGSNFTLKIRSTKLEDSAMYFCASDLRGGVETQYFGPGTRLLVL.

This chain joins TRBV7-2 and TRBJ2-1; possibly TRBD1 for D (6 bases). The CDR3 sequence is 15 residues long. Germline V gene data show CDR1 as SGHTA and CDR2 as FQGNSA. The ends were cut back, 5 bases at V and 4 bases at J, with 15 bases in the middle. CDR3 sequence reads: CASSATGQRYNEQFF. CDR3 DNA sequence: TGTGCCAGCAGCGCGACCGGACAGCGTTACAATGAGCAGTTCTTC.

The CDR3 here is CASQPSSEKETQYF. CDR3 DNA sequence: TGCGCCAGTCAACCAAGCTCGGAGAAAGAGACCCAGTACTTC. The chain is built from TRBV5-1 and TRBJ2-5; D gene uncertain. CDR3 length equals 14 residues. V lost 8 bases, J lost 3 bases, and 17 bases lay in between. Per the germline V gene, CDR1 is SGHRS and CDR2 is YFSETQ. The complete variable domain, with remaining parts taken from reference TRBV5-1 and TRBJ2-5, reads KAGVTQTPRYLIKTRGQQVTLSCSPISGHRSVSWYQQTPGQGLQFLFEYFSETQRNKGNFPGRFSGRQFSNSRSEMNVSTLELGDSALYLCASQPSSEKETQYFGPGTRLLVL.

The sample holds one count of this clone. The chain joins TRBV7-9 to TRBJ1-2; 7 positions agree with TRBD1. The length of the CDR3 is 14 residues. Trimming took 5 bases from V and 3 from J; bases not matched to a gene: 6. Germline loops: CDR1 SEHNR, CDR2 FQNEAQ (reference sequence). The CDR3 sequence is CASSPRDSYYGYTF. CDR3 in DNA: TGTGCCAGCAGCCCACGGGACAGCTACTATGGCTACACCTTC. The whole variable domain, filled in from reference TRBV7-9 and TRBJ1-2, reads DTGVSQNPRHKITKRGQNVTFRCDPISEHNRLYWYRQTLGQGPEFLTYFQNEAQLEKSRLLSDRFSAERPKGSFSTLEIQRTEQGDSAMYLCASSPRDSYYGYTFGSGTRLTVV.

The genes are TRBV5-6 and TRBJ1-2; a possible D gene is TRBD1 (6 bases). The germline CDR1 and CDR2 sequences are SGHDT and YYEEEE. Trimming took off 1 base at V and 4 bases at J, with 14 bases between the two ends. This CDR3 has 15 residues. As DNA, the CDR3 is TGTGCCAGCAGCTTGCCGGGGGGCAGGGGCTATGGCTACACCTTC. Translation gives CASSLPGGRGYGYTF.

This clone came up once. The rearrangement uses TRBV7-8 and TRBJ1-1; D might be TRBD1 (5 bases). Germline V lookup: CDR1 SGHVS, CDR2 FQNEAQ. The ends were cut back, 5 bases at V and 0 bases at J, with 10 bases in the middle. The CDR3 is made up of 14 amino acids. For the CDR3, the DNA is TGTGCCAGCAGCCAGACAGAGATGAACACTGAAGCTTTCTTT. It codes for CASSQTEMNTEAFF.

This chain connects TRBV9 to TRBJ2-6; 7 nucleotides line up with TRBD1. Germline V gene lookup returns CDR1 SGDLS and CDR2 YYNGEE. After removal of 5 bases from V and 4 bases from J, the junction contained 6 bases not matched to a gene. The CDR3 extends over 15 amino acids. CDR3 loop: CASRNDRAGANVLTF. The CDR3 region has the DNA TGTGCCAGCAGGAATGACAGGGCCGGGGCCAACGTCCTGACTTTC.

This rearrangement joins TRBV19 to TRBJ2-1, with 7 bases matching TRBD2. The CDR3 length is 14 residues. Germline V gives CDR1 LNHDA, CDR2 SQIVND (reference sequence). J lost 9 bases, V lost 1 base, and 6 bases had no gene match. CDR3 DNA: TGTGCCAGTAGTATAGGAAGCGGGATGGGTGAGCAGTTCTTC. It specifies CASSIGSGMGEQFF.

V gene TRBV10-1 combines with J gene TRBJ1-3, with D perhaps matching TRBD1 (6 bases). Trimming cost V 5 bases and J 9 bases, with 29 bases left between them. The CDR3 has 18 amino acids. Germline V lookup: CDR1 WNHNN, CDR2 SYGVQD (reference sequence). In nucleotides, the CDR3 is TGCGCCAGCAGTAAAGGTCTCTCAGAGGACAGCTCGGTTCGCACCATATATTTT. Its protein is CASSKGLSEDSSVRTIYF.

The sample holds a few counts of this clone. The chain is built from TRBV6-2 or TRBV6-3 and TRBJ1-2; perhaps TRBD1 as D (6 bases). The V end was cut by 0 bases, the J end by 6 bases, with 14 bases between. The CDR3 is 15 residues long. Germline V lookup: CDR1 MNHEY, CDR2 SVGEGT. The CDR3 nucleotides are TGTGCCAGCAGTTACTCGTCAGCCAGGGGTGATGGCTACACCTTC. Protein sequence: CASSYSSARGDGYTF.

V and J are TRBV7-9 and TRBJ2-6, with D perhaps TRBD1 (6 bases). Germline-derived CDR1 and CDR2 are SEHNR and FQNEAQ (reference sequence). Trimming stripped 8 bases from V and 0 bases from J, with 23 bases between. The CDR3 contains 19 residues. In DNA, the CDR3 is TGTGCCAGCTTAGCCAAAAACCGGGACACGGCCTCTGGGGCCAACGTCCTGACTTTC. The encoded protein is CASLAKNRDTASGANVLTF.

This clone was picked up a small number of times. The CDR3 sequence is CASYDRYNEQFF. The CDR3 DNA is TGTGCCAGTTACGACAGGTACAATGAGCAGTTCTTC. V and J are TRBV28 and TRBJ2-1; D possibly corresponds to TRBD1 (6 bases). CDR3 length: 12 residues. V was trimmed by 9 bases and J by 4 bases, leaving 10 bases between them. Germline CDR1 MDHEN, CDR2 SYDVKM.

V is TRBV19 and J is TRBJ1-2; no definite D call. The V end was cut by 4 bases, the J end by 4 bases, with 19 bases between. Germline-derived CDR1 and CDR2 are LNHDA and SQIVND (reference sequence). This CDR3 comprises 16 residues. The CDR3 bases are TGTGCCAGTAGTACCTCCCTCTTTTCGGAGCTCTATGGCTACACCTTC. Translated, it gives CASSTSLFSELYGYTF.